The clone carrying this T cell receptor (beta chain) was seen only a few times. As yet, its antigen is unknown. Via MiXCR, TCRdb re-called the 5' RACE reads, giving one row per CDR3 protein. Here the sample spans a few hundred thousand distinct CDR3 sequences, approximately 16% being singletons. The data were obtained in a study of T-cell memory formation after mild COVID-19. Study-wide results and limits: In pre-infection memory, a portion of responding clones appeared, which suggested that cross-reactive memory joined.

Germline V gene data show CDR1 as SEHNR and CDR2 as FQNEAQ (reference sequence). This CDR3 has 13 amino acids. V shed 5 bases and J shed 3 bases, with 10 bases lying between them. The receptor was derived from a man younger than 30 who had mild COVID-19 (a few samples of this study predate the infection). Cell type and time point are not known. Sequenced sample: PBMCs or a T cell subset sorted from them (not recorded which). The rearrangement links TRBV7-9 to TRBJ1-2; D is uncertain. As DNA, the CDR3 is TGTGCCAGCAGCGGGGAGACGGACTATGGCTACACCTTC. Amino acids: CASSGETDYGYTF.